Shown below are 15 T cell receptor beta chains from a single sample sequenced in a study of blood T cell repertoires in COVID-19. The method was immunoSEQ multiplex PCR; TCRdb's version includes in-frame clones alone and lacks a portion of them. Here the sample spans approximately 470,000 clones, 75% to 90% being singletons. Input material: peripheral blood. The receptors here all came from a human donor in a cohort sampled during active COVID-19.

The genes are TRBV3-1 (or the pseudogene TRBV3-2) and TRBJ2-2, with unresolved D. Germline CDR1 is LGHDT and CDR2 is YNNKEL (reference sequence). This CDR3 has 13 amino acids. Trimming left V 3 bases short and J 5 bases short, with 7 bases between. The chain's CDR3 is CASSHSLTGELFF. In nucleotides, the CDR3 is TGTGCCAGCAGCCACTCACTGACCGGGGAGCTGTTTTTT.

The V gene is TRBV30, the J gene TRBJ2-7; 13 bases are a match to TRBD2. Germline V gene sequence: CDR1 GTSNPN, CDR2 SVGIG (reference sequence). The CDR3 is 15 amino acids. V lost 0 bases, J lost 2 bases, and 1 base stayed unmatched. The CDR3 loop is CAWSVTSGRAYEQYF. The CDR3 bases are TGTGCCTGGAGTGTTACTAGCGGGAGGGCCTACGAGCAGTACTTC. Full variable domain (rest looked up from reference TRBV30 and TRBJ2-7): SQTIHQWPATLVQPVGSPLSLECTVEGTSNPNLYWYRQAAGRGLQLLFYSVGIGQISSEVPQNLSASRPQDRQFILSSKKLLLSDSGFYLCAWSVTSGRAYEQYFGPGTRLTVT.

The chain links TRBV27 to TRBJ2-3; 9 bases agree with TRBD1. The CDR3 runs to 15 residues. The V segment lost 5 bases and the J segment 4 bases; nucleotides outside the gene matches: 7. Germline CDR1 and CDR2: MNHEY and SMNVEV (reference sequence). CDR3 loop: CASSVGQGEADTQYF. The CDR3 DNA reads TGTGCCAGCAGTGTGGGACAGGGCGAGGCAGATACGCAGTATTTT.

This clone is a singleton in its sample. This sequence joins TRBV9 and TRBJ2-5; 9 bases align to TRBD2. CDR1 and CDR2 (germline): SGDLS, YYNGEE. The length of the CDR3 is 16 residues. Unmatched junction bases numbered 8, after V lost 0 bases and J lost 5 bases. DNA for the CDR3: TGTGCCAGCAGCGTAGGGATAGCGGGAGTAGGGGAGACCCAGTACTTC. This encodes CASSVGIAGVGETQYF.

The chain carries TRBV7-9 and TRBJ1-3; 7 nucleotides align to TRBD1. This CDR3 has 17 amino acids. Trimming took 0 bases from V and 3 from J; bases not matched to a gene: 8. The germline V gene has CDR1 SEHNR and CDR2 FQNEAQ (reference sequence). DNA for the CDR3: TGTGCCAGCAGCTTAGCTTTTTACACAGGGGATGGAAACACCATATATTTT. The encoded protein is CASSLAFYTGDGNTIYF.

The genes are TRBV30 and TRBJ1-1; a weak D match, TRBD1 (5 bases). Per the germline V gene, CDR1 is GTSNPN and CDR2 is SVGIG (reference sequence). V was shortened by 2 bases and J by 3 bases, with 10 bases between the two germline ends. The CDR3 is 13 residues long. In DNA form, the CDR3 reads TGTGCCTGGAGTCCCTGGGGGGACACTGAAGCTTTCTTT. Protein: CAWSPWGDTEAFF.

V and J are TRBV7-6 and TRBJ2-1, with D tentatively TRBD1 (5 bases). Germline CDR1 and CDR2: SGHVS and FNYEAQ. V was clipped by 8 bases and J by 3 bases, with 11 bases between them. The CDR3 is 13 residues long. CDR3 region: CASGRQIYNEQFF. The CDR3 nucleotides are TGTGCCAGCGGCAGACAGATCTACAATGAGCAGTTCTTC. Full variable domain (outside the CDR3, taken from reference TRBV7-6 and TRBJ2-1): GAGVSQSPRYKVTKRGQDVALRCDPISGHVSLYWYRQALGQGPEFLTYFNYEAQQDKSGLPNDRFSAERPEGSISTLTIQRTEQRDSAMYRCASGRQIYNEQFFGPGTRLTVL.

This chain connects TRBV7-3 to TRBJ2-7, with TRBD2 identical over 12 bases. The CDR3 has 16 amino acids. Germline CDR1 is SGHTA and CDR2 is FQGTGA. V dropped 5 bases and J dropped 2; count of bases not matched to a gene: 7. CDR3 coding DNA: TGTGCCAGCAGCCCAGGACTAGCGGGGAACCCCTACGAGCAGTACTTC. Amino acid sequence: CASSPGLAGNPYEQYF.

The CDR3 DNA reads TGTGCCAGCAGCCAGGCTAGCGGACTTCCGAGCTCCTACAATGAGCAGTTCTTC. Protein product: CASSQASGLPSSYNEQFF. The chain employs TRBV3-1 (or the pseudogene TRBV3-2) and TRBJ2-1; 7 positions match TRBD2. Germline V gives CDR1 LGHDT, CDR2 YNNKEL (reference sequence). The CDR3 has 18 amino acids. Trimming removed 3 bases from V and 0 bases from J; junction bases left unmatched: 11.

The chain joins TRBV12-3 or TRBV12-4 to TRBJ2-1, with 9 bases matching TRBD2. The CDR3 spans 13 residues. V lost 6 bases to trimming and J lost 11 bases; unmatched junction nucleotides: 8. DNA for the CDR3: TGTGCCAGCAGCCCGTTAGCGGGAGCCAAGCAGTTCTTC. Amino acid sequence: CASSPLAGAKQFF.

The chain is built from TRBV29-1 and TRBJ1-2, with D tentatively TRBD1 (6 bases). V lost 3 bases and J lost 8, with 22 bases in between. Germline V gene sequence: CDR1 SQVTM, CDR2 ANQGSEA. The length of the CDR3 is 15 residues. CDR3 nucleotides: TGCAGCGTTGAGACCCAGCCGACAGGTTTGGACGGCTACACCTTC. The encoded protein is CSVETQPTGLDGYTF.

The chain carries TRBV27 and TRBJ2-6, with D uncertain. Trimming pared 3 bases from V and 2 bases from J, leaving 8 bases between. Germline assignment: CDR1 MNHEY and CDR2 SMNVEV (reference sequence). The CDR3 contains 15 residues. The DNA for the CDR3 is TGTGCCAGCAGTTTTGGGCTCCCTGGGGCCAACGTCCTGACTTTC. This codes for CASSFGLPGANVLTF.

The CDR3 here is CASESTDTQYF. In DNA form, the CDR3 reads TGTGCCAGCGAGAGCACAGATACGCAGTATTTT. V gene TRBV19 combines with J gene TRBJ2-3; no firm D call. The CDR3 extends over 11 amino acids. Germline values: CDR1 LNHDA, CDR2 SQIVND (reference sequence). V lost 9 bases, J lost 0 bases, and 4 bases lay in between.

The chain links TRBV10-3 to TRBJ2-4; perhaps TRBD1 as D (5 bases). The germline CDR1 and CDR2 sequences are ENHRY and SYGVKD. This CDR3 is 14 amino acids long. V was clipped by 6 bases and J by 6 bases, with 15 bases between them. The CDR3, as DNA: TGTGCCATCAGCCCGACGCAGGGATTAAACATTCAGTACTTC. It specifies CAISPTQGLNIQYF.

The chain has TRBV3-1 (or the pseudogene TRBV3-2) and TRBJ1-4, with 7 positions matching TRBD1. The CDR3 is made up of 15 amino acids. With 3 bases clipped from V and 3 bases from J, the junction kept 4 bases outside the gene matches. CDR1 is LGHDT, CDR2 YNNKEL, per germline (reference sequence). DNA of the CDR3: TGTGCCAGCAGCCATACCGGGACAGCTAATGAAAAACTGTTTTTT. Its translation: CASSHTGTANEKLFF.